This T cell receptor (beta chain) is from a study of cytomegalovirus exposure and HLA in healthy donors. Vbeta (60) and Jbeta (13) primers were used in the PCR. Measured with immunoSEQ multiplex PCR; TCRdb has only the in-frame clones, and not every one. The data show about 130,000 clones, around 63% seen once. The CDR3 covers 14 residues. Germline V gene sequence: CDR1 MDHEN, CDR2 SYDVKM. V was pared by 7 bases and J by 6 bases, with 15 bases between. Points on this clone: Its antigen is as yet unknown.

Study conclusions and caveats: The sole available immune exposure information was CMV serostatus.

This TCR was recovered from a human donor in good health. The genes are TRBV28 and TRBJ2-2, with TRBD2 as a possible D gene (6 bases). Sequencing was done on a sample of PBMCs. The CDR3 nucleotides read TGTGCCAGCACCCCACCGGGAGTAGCCGGGGAGCTGTTTTTT. It encodes CASTPPGVAGELFF.